This TCR beta chain was recorded in a study of T cells in Graves' hyperthyroidism and ophthalmopathy. Study as a whole: Prior to any treatment, at the point of initial diagnosis, peripheral blood was collected.

Amplified TCR beta CDR3 regions came from RNA transcripts. The primer set for the first-round RT-PCR of the TCR CDR3 was HTBI. TCRdb redid the calling of the multiplex PCR reads with MiXCR, one entry per CDR3 protein. Of around 700,000 distinct CDR3 sequences listed, approximately 18% are singletons. J gave up 2 bases and V 6 bases, and 4 bases lay outside the gene matches. The CDR3 runs to 15 residues. From germline, CDR1 is LNHNV and CDR2 YYDKDF (reference sequence). Patients showing uncontrolled infection, other autoimmune disease, pregnancy or lactation were ineligible. The sample consisted of blood. This TCR was recovered from a woman in her forties or fifties with Graves' hyperthyroidism that later progressed to Graves' ophthalmopathy. The rearrangement joins TRBV15 to TRBJ1-5; 10 positions match TRBD1. CDR3 coding DNA: TGTGCCACCAGGGAGACAGGGGGCGGCAATCAGCCCCAGCATTTT. This sequence encodes CATRETGGGNQPQHF. Based on the CDR3 plus reference TRBV15 and TRBJ1-5, the full variable domain is DAMVIQNPRYQVTQFGKPVTLSCSQTLNHNVMYWYQQKSSQAPKLLFHYYDKDFNNEADTPDNFQSRRPNTSFCFLDIRSPGLGDTAMYLCATRETGGGNQPQHFGDGTRLSIL.